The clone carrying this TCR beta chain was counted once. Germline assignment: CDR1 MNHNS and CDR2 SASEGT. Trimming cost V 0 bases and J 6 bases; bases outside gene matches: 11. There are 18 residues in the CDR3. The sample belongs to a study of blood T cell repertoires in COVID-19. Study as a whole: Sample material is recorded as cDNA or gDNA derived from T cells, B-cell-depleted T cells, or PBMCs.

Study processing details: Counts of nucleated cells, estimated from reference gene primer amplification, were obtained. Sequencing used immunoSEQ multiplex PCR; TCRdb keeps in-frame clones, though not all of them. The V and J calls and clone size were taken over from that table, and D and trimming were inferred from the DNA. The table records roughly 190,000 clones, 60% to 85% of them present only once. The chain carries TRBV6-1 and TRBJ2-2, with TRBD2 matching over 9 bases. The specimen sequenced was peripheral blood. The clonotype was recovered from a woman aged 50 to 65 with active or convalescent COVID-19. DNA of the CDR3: TGTGCCAGCAGTGAAGCCCCTCCCAGCGGGGGGAAAGCCGGGGAGCTGTTTTTT. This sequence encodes CASSEAPPSGGKAGELFF.